A selection of T cell receptor beta chains follows, all from one sample in a study of blood T cell repertoires in COVID-19. The method was immunoSEQ multiplex PCR; TCRdb's version includes in-frame clones alone and lacks a portion of them. The sample holds about 200,000 clones, 80% to 90% seen once. Sequencing used peripheral blood. These receptors originate from a man between 60 and 75 years old who had recovered from COVID-19. CDR3s leave out the opening cysteine and the closing phenylalanine or tryptophan. A D gene is named only where the DNA matches it firmly.

.	TRBV5-6	ASSPNQGAKNIQY
TRBD2	TRBV5-1	ASSLVSSGGDTQY
.	TRBV6-1	ASSESGRVKGRGTIY
.	TRBV9	ASSLGVENSPLH
TRBD1	TRBV9	ASSGNTGQGIYGYT
TRBD1	TRBV18	ASSLGQGEYEQY
.	TRBV6-5	ASSYSSGPGKETQY
.	TRBV7-3	ASSVQADTEAF
TRBD1	TRBV28	ASLTGGGTGEQY
.	TRBV18	ASSSGPQHTGELF
.	TRBV30	AWSVRTSSYEQY
.	TRBV19	ASGEWDNYGYT
.	TRBV5-4	ASSYSGMSGGRELF
TRBD1	TRBV7-2	ASSLELMGTGENGYT
TRBD2	TRBV3-1/TRBV3-2	ASSPQRGGRDEQF
TRBD2	TRBV5-1	ASSLAGVSNEQF
TRBD1	TRBV9	ASSTTGTGEGYT
.	TRBV5-1	ASSLNAYSYEQY
TRBD2	TRBV25-1	ASMSGRRGDQETQY
.	TRBV9	ASSPAWAPSGNTIY
TRBD2	TRBV29-1	SVRLAGGGEQF
TRBD1	TRBV5-5	ASSWKDRGKDEQY
TRBD2	TRBV29-1	SEKQGLAGYNEQF
.	TRBV10-3	AIRESDQGRQDSPLH
.	TRBV7-2	ASSLYPSKKLNTEAF
.	TRBV25-1	ASSFQGTTNEKLF
.	TRBV27	ASRLEGAGYGYT
.	TRBV7-2	ASSPGIRENEQF
.	TRBV7-2	ASSFTGISGNTIY
TRBD2	TRBV6-5	ASSRPTSGRDEQY
TRBD1	TRBV4-1	ASSRTGDSNEKLF
TRBD1	TRBV19	ASSMGQPNEKLF
.	TRBV25-1	ASLDPRGYGYT
TRBD2	TRBV18	ASSLAGPYNEQF
.	TRBV5-1	ASSLDGVLGTEAF
.	TRBV7-9	ASSLTSPWETQY
.	TRBV3-1/TRBV3-2	ASSPGVAVVSTDTQY
.	TRBV6-6	ASSHDRRGSSYEQY
.	TRBV27	ASSFRENYGYT
TRBD2	TRBV6-4	ASRLAGAPYNEQF
.	TRBV19	ASSEGRTVNTEAF
TRBD1	TRBV7-3	ASSPHRGNYGYT
TRBD1	TRBV19	ASSIPGQGIGQPQH
TRBD1	TRBV19	ASSSGTGTYEQY
TRBD1	TRBV19	ASSRQGAYGYT
TRBD1	TRBV18	ASSPDRASSPLH